The 10 T cell receptor beta chains in this list originate from one sample, sequenced in a study of beta chain features in type 1 diabetes. Expressed TCRB transcripts were sequenced because the isolated RNA had all been reverse transcribed beforehand. Repertoires were generated with immunoSEQ multiplex PCR, while TCRdb's copy carries only in-frame clones and drops some. This sample has roughly 400,000 clones, with over 13% found just once. Sequencing was carried out using naive CD4+ T cells from blood. The receptors were sampled from a young woman in good health.

The table lists this clone with a few counts. At the DNA level, this CDR3 is encoded by other sequences in the same sample as well. The V and J genes are TRBV29-1 and TRBJ2-3; the match to TRBD2 covers 10 bases. From germline, CDR1 is SQVTM and CDR2 ANQGSEA. This CDR3 has 15 residues. The J segment lost 1 base and the V segment lost 1 base, leaving 2 bases of the junction unmatched. CDR3 DNA sequence: TGCAGCGTTGAAGGGCTAGCGGGAGGCACAGATACGCAGTATTTT. Protein: CSVEGLAGGTDTQYF.

The rearrangement links TRBV5-1 to TRBJ2-3, with TRBD2 as a possible D gene (6 bases). Trimming removed 3 bases at V and 1 base at J, with 9 bases between. This CDR3 has 14 residues. Germline V CDR1 and CDR2: SGHRS, YFSETQ. The CDR3 DNA is TGCGCCAGCAGCTGGGACTTACGCACAGATACGCAGTATTTT. This gives the protein CASSWDLRTDTQYF.

The genes are TRBV4-3 and TRBJ1-4, with D possibly matching TRBD1 (6 bases). CDR3 length: 16 amino acids. From germline, CDR1 is LGHNA and CDR2 YSLEER. The V end lost 1 base, the J end lost 8 bases, and 17 bases lay between the germline ends. The CDR3: CASSQVWEQGREKLFF. The CDR3 nucleotides are TGCGCCAGCAGCCAAGTATGGGAACAGGGAAGAGAAAAACTGTTTTTT.

The chain couples TRBV2 to TRBJ2-7, with D tentatively TRBD1 (5 bases). The V gene lost 9 bases and the J gene lost 2 bases, with 11 bases spanning the gap. Looked up from germline, CDR1 is SNHLY and CDR2 is FYNNEI. This CDR3 has 12 residues. The CDR3 reads CASYQGTYEQYF. In DNA, the CDR3 is TGTGCCAGTTATCAGGGTACCTACGAGCAGTACTTC.

The chain carries TRBV12-5 and TRBJ2-1; 11 positions match TRBD2. The germline V gene encodes CDR1 LGHNT and CDR2 FRNRAP. V was clipped by 5 bases and J by 4 bases; unmatched bases: 4. CDR3 length equals 15 residues. The CDR3 loop reads CASGKGLAEYNEQFF. Written as DNA, the CDR3 is TGTGCTAGTGGTAAGGGACTAGCGGAATACAATGAGCAGTTCTTC.

This clone appeared a few times. This chain connects TRBV18 to TRBJ2-1; the match to TRBD1 covers 7 bases. The CDR3 is 14 amino acids. The germline CDR1 and CDR2 sequences are KGHSH and LQKENI. V shed 6 bases, J shed 7 bases, and the junction held 9 bases outside the gene matches. This chain's CDR3 is CASSTGVGLNEQFF. The CDR3 region has the DNA TGTGCCAGCTCCACAGGGGTGGGGTTGAATGAGCAGTTCTTC.

In this sample, this clone turned up a few times. The V gene is TRBV6-1, the J gene TRBJ2-1; possibly TRBD2 for D (6 bases). Trimming cost V 2 bases and J 0 bases, with 11 bases left between them. The CDR3 spans 16 residues. Per the germline V gene, CDR1 is MNHNS and CDR2 is SASEGT. CDR3 amino acids: CASSELGTGSYNEQFF. CDR3 nucleotides: TGTGCCAGCAGTGAACTAGGGACTGGCTCCTACAATGAGCAGTTCTTC.

This clone has just a few counts. For the CDR3, the DNA is TGTGCCAGCAGTAGCGGGCAAACAGATACGCAGTATTTT. Protein product: CASSSGQTDTQYF. This chain connects TRBV14 to TRBJ2-3, with 7 bases aligning to TRBD2. Trimming took 6 bases from V and 3 from J; bases not matched to a gene: 3. CDR1 and CDR2 from the germline V gene are SGHDN and FVKESK. The CDR3 is 13 amino acids. Filled out from reference TRBV14 and TRBJ2-3, the complete variable domain reads EAGVTQFPSHSVIEKGQTVTLRCDPISGHDNLYWYRRVMGKEIKFLLHFVKESKQDESGMPNNRFLAERTGGTYSTLKVQPAELEDSGVYFCASSSGQTDTQYFGPGTRLTVL.

V usage is TRBV30 and J usage is TRBJ2-7, with 13 bases matching TRBD2. This CDR3 has 14 amino acids. Germline assignment: CDR1 GTSNPN and CDR2 SVGIG (reference sequence). Trimming at V came to 4 bases and at J to 7 bases, leaving 7 bases not matched to a gene. CDR3 nucleotide sequence: TGTGCCTGGATGGGAGCGGGACTAGCGGGGGAGCAGTACTTC. Its translation is CAWMGAGLAGEQYF.

This clone occurred a few times. Different DNA sequences within this sample yield the same CDR3. The gene calls are TRBV6-5 and TRBJ2-7, with 10 bases fitting TRBD1. Germline V gives CDR1 MNHEY, CDR2 SVGAGI. With V trimmed by 3 bases and J by 0 bases, 2 bases remained unmatched. The CDR3 consists of 15 residues. The CDR3 DNA follows: TGTGCCAGCAGTTATCGGGACAGGGGCTCCTACGAGCAGTACTTC. Translating gives CASSYRDRGSYEQYF.